The 5 T cell receptor beta chains reported below all come from one sample, sequenced in a study of blood T cells in healthy people across ages. PCR was performed a second time for roughly 7 to 11 cycles using a sample-barcoded 5' primer and a J-beta primer mix. TCRdb reanalysed the 5' RACE reads using MiXCR and keeps one entry per CDR3 protein. The table shows about 1.6 million distinct CDR3 sequences, with roughly 30% occurring only once. Sequencing input: blood. The receptors shown here come from a woman in her twenties or thirties in good health.

This clonotype was picked up a small number of times. This sequence joins TRBV6-5 and TRBJ1-1; tentatively, D is TRBD1 (5 bases). The CDR3 totals 15 residues. CDR1 MNHEY and CDR2 SVGAGI come from the germline V gene. V lost 5 bases, J lost 0 bases, and 13 bases lay in between. DNA of the CDR3: TGTGCCAGCAGTAAGTCCGGGACCATGAACACTGAAGCTTTCTTT. Encoded protein: CASSKSGTMNTEAFF.

Regarding this clonotype: A much larger clonotype is one base distant, so this may be a read error. The chain uses TRBV20-1 and TRBJ1-2, with 8 bases identical to TRBD1. There are 11 residues in the CDR3. V was clipped by 6 bases and J by 9 bases; unmatched bases: 6. Germline values: CDR1 DFQATT, CDR2 SNEGSKA (reference sequence). The CDR3 nucleotides are TGCAGTGCAGCAGGGGGCACTAGCTACACCTTC. As protein: CSAAGGTSYTF.

The V call is TRBV5-1, the J call TRBJ2-3; tentative D call: TRBD2 (6 bases). CDR3 length: 14 residues. Germline V gene data show CDR1 as SGHRS and CDR2 as YFSETQ. V was pared by 5 bases and J by 0 bases, with 10 bases between. In nucleotides, the CDR3 is TGCGCCAGCAGGCGGGATACTAGCACAGATACGCAGTATTTT. This codes for CASRRDTSTDTQYF.

V usage is TRBV7-9 and J usage is TRBJ1-1, with TRBD1 matching 9 bases. This CDR3 is built from 17 residues. CDR1 and CDR2 from the germline V gene are SEHNR and FQNEAQ (reference sequence). The J segment lost 1 base and the V segment lost 4 bases, leaving 10 bases of the junction unmatched. CDR3 loop: CASSSTLGQGRNTEAFF. The CDR3 DNA reads as TGTGCCAGCAGCTCAACCCTCGGACAGGGGCGGAACACTGAAGCTTTCTTT.

The rearrangement uses TRBV18 and TRBJ2-1; no reliable D call. CDR1 KGHSH and CDR2 LQKENI come from the germline V gene. CDR3 length: 15 residues. V was pared by 3 bases and J by 6 bases, with 15 bases between. CDR3 sequence: CASSPMNGRCNEQFF. The CDR3 DNA reads as TGTGCCAGCTCACCGATGAACGGGCGGTGCAATGAGCAGTTCTTC.